The 17 T cell receptor beta chains given below trace back to one sample, sequenced in a study of blood T cell repertoires in COVID-19. Only in-frame clones appear in the TCRdb table, and some are missing; sequencing was by immunoSEQ multiplex PCR. The sample shows roughly 250,000 clones, 90% of them seen only once. The sample comprised peripheral blood. Receptor source: a woman in her 40s with acute or convalescent COVID-19.

This sequence joins TRBV29-1 and TRBJ1-2; no firm D call. Germline loops: CDR1 SQVTM, CDR2 ANQGSEA. Between the trimmed V and J ends, which lost 0 bases and 6 bases, there was a span of 14 bases. The CDR3 sequence is 14 residues long. The CDR3 nucleotides are TGCAGCGTTGAAGACCCGAAGGGAGTCGATGGCTACACCTTC. It specifies CSVEDPKGVDGYTF. The entire variable domain, with the rest obtained from reference TRBV29-1 and TRBJ1-2, is as follows: SAVISQKPSRDICQRGTSLTIQCQVDSQVTMMFWYRQQPGQSLTLIATANQGSEATYESGFVIDKFPISRPNLTFSTLTVSNMSPEDSSIYLCSVEDPKGVDGYTFGSGTRLTVV.

This clone was observed a handful of times. The V call is TRBV3-1 (or the pseudogene TRBV3-2), the J call TRBJ2-3, with TRBD2 matching 7 bases. Germline CDR1 is LGHDT and CDR2 is YNNKEL (reference sequence). This CDR3 has 13 residues. The J segment lost 3 bases and the V segment lost 4 bases, leaving 1 base of the junction unmatched. The CDR3 DNA follows: TGTGCCAGCAGCCGGCGGGGGACAGATACGCAGTATTTT. Translation: CASSRRGTDTQYF.

V gene TRBV30 combines with J gene TRBJ2-2; 9 bases line up with TRBD1. Losses at the gene ends were 5 bases for V and 7 bases for J; bases not matched to a gene: 11. CDR3 length: 15 amino acids. Germline CDR1 GTSNPN, CDR2 SVGIG (reference sequence). CDR3 sequence reads: CAWSRTGASIGELFF. CDR3 sequence (DNA): TGTGCCTGGTCCCGGACAGGGGCCTCGATCGGGGAGCTGTTTTTT.

The CDR3 bases are TGTGCCAGCAGTTCCTCCTCGTCGGAGGGTACTTATGGCTACACCTTC. Protein product: CASSSSSSEGTYGYTF. This rearrangement joins TRBV6-6 to TRBJ1-2; no firm D call. The CDR3 length is 16 residues. Trimming cost V 4 bases and J 5 bases, with 20 bases left between them. Germline CDR1 is MNHNY and CDR2 is SVGAGI (reference sequence).

The V call is TRBV6-5, the J call TRBJ1-3; D might be TRBD1 (6 bases). V lost 6 bases and J 2 bases, leaving 14 bases between the germline ends. CDR1 is MNHEY and CDR2 is SVGAGI in the germline V gene. The CDR3 contains 15 residues. The CDR3 region is CASRSRGGPGNTIYF. Here the CDR3 DNA reads TGTGCCAGCAGATCCCGCGGGGGGCCTGGAAACACCATATATTTT.

This chain links TRBV2 with TRBJ1-2, with 9 positions matching TRBD1. This CDR3 region has 18 residues. V lost 7 bases to trimming and J lost 4 bases; unmatched junction nucleotides: 19. Germline V CDR1 and CDR2: SNHLY, FYNNEI. The CDR3 is CASTPPPNPGQGAYGYTF. The CDR3 DNA reads as TGTGCCAGCACTCCACCGCCTAATCCGGGACAGGGTGCCTATGGCTACACCTTC.

The chain links TRBV19 to TRBJ2-3; 11 bases are a match to TRBD2. The CDR3 runs 18 residues. Losses at the gene ends were 7 bases for V and 1 base for J; bases not matched to a gene: 13. The germline CDR1 and CDR2 sequences are LNHDA and SQIVND (reference sequence). CDR3: CASKDLGSGGAGTDTQYF. The CDR3, as DNA: TGTGCCAGTAAAGATCTGGGTAGCGGGGGGGCCGGCACAGATACGCAGTATTTT.

The V call is TRBV6-5, the J call TRBJ1-2; possible D gene TRBD1, 6 bases. Germline CDR1 reads MNHEY; CDR2 reads SVGAGI. With 4 bases removed from V and 6 bases from J, the gap between germline ends came to 18 bases. The CDR3 extends over 15 amino acids. CDR3 coding DNA: TGTGCCAGCAGTTTCCGTCAGGGGCTATATCATGGCTACACCTTC. This codes for CASSFRQGLYHGYTF.

The J gene is TRBJ2-5, the V gene TRBV3-1 (or the pseudogene TRBV3-2), with 13 positions matching TRBD2. V trimming: 1 base; J trimming: 5 bases; junction bases outside the gene matches: 10. Germline CDR1 LGHDT, CDR2 YNNKEL (reference sequence). This CDR3 contains 18 residues. DNA of the CDR3: TGTGCCAGCAGCCAAGGGACTAGCGGGGGCAGGCCCCGGGAGACCCAGTACTTC. Its protein is CASSQGTSGGRPRETQYF.

The chain recombines TRBV18 with TRBJ1-3, with D perhaps TRBD1 (5 bases). V lost 7 bases to trimming and J lost 0 bases, with 7 bases between them. The CDR3 runs to 13 residues. Germline CDR1 and CDR2: KGHSH and LQKENI. The CDR3, as DNA: TGTGCCAGCTTTACAGGCTCTGGAAACACCATATATTTT. Translation gives CASFTGSGNTIYF.

The gene calls are TRBV4-2 and TRBJ2-7, with 7 positions matching TRBD1. CDR3 size: 15 residues. Germline V gives CDR1 LGHNA, CDR2 YNFKEQ. V was pared by 5 bases and J by 3 bases, with 10 bases of the junction left unmatched. The CDR3 sequence: CASSNSGTDYYEQYV. The CDR3 region has the DNA TGTGCCAGCAGCAATTCCGGGACAGACTACTACGAGCAGTACGTC.

This clone was found once. The J gene is TRBJ2-1, the V gene TRBV19; 9 bases are a match to TRBD1. This CDR3 is 16 amino acids long. Germline assignment: CDR1 LNHDA and CDR2 SQIVND (reference sequence). J lost 6 bases, V lost 0 bases, and 6 bases had no gene match. As DNA, the CDR3 is TGTGCCAGTAGTATAGACCGGGACAGGGTGGGCAATGAGCAGTTCTTC. Encoded protein: CASSIDRDRVGNEQFF.

The CDR3: CASSLPWTGEGMNTEAFF. Written as DNA, the CDR3 is TGTGCCAGCAGCCTTCCATGGACAGGGGAGGGCATGAACACTGAAGCTTTCTTT. This chain links TRBV5-6 with TRBJ1-1, with TRBD1 matching 9 bases. This CDR3 is built from 18 residues. CDR1 SGHDT and CDR2 YYEEEE come from the germline V gene. J lost 0 bases, V lost 4 bases, and 13 bases had no gene match.

This chain connects TRBV21-1 to TRBJ2-5; TRBD1 is the table's D call, not checked against the DNA. TRBV21-1 is labeled a pseudogene. The CDR3 runs to 17 residues. CDR3 in amino acids: CASSKVVGGISQETQYF. The CDR3 DNA follows: TGTGCCAGCAGCAAAGTAGTAGGGGGTATATCCCAAGAGACCCAGTACTTC.

The chain recombines TRBV4-1 with TRBJ1-6; D unresolved. V was clipped by 1 base and J by 7 bases, with 11 bases between them. Germline V CDR1 and CDR2: MGHRA, YSYEKL. This CDR3 is built from 15 residues. The CDR3 nucleotides read TGCGCCAGCAGCCAAGTTGAACAGCCCAATTCACCCCTCCACTTT. The encoded protein is CASSQVEQPNSPLHF.

The gene calls are TRBV2 and TRBJ2-1; no firm D call. In germline, CDR1 is SNHLY, CDR2 FYNNEI. V was pared by 9 bases and J by 9 bases, with 21 bases between. The CDR3 contains 14 residues. The CDR3 DNA follows: TGTGCCAGTTTTCTGCTCGCAGGCGTCGTTGAGCAGTTCTTC. Its translation is CASFLLAGVVEQFF. The full variable domain, in which reference TRBV2 and TRBJ2-1 provide the parts outside the CDR3, is EPEVTQTPSHQVTQMGQEVILRCVPISNHLYFYWYRQILGQKVEFLVSFYNNEISEKSEIFDDQFSVERPDGSNFTLKIRSTKLEDSAMYFCASFLLAGVVEQFFGPGTRLTVL.

V gene TRBV27 combines with J gene TRBJ1-5, with a tentative D call TRBD1 (6 bases). The CDR3 consists of 14 residues. Trimming shortened V by 5 bases and J by 11 bases, and 19 bases separated the two germline ends. From germline, CDR1 is MNHEY and CDR2 SMNVEV (reference sequence). The CDR3: CASSLDLSGTTQHF. The CDR3 DNA is TGTGCCAGCAGTCTAGACCTGTCCGGGACAACCCAGCATTTT.